This T cell receptor beta chain was captured by sequencing in a study of beta chain features in type 1 diabetes (dated by TCRdb to the late 2010s). In the study overall: Patients and healthy donors did not differ in mean age, gender distribution, total cell number or subset yield. A total of 100 million to 140 million sorted cells were examined across all samples, and the number of cells per subset was strongly correlated with RNA yield. The study compared the TCRB repertoires of sorted circulating CD4+ T cell subsets in recently diagnosed type 1 diabetes patients with those in matched healthy donors. Regulatory and stem cell-like memory subsets were isolated from only 8 patients and roughly eight healthy donors, whereas naive and central memory subsets came from all 30 or so donors. General findings and caveats noted by the study authors: A moderate but significant shortening of TCRB CDR3 length was observed in type 1 diabetes patients in all four CD4+ subsets. At VDJ recombination sites, patients with type 1 diabetes made fewer insertions and deleted more nucleotides, a pattern implying thymic rearrangement abnormalities. Naive, central memory and regulatory TCRB repertoires appeared to be more similar among patients than among healthy donors. Because cDNA was sequenced instead of genomic DNA, activated cells with high expression could be over-represented, although the groups did not differ in activation or CD3 levels. Shorter templates might have been favored by PCR, but patient and control samples were amplified and corrected together, so both groups would have been affected equally by any skew. Only small numbers of individuals were included in the HLA sub-analyses, which left unresolved whether HLA type had any influence on TCRB rearrangement.

About this clone itself: Its antigen is not yet known. Per-base quality was not reported, and no clone a single base away is much larger than it.

A single peripheral blood draw of 95 to 150 mL on average was collected from each donor into heparinised tubes. A BD FACSAria II and a panel including CD45RO, CCR7, CD25, CD127, CD95 and CD27 were used to sort naive, central memory, regulatory and stem cell-like memory CD4+ T cells. Every sorted population had a purity above 98%. Right away, PBMCs were isolated by Lymphoprep density gradient centrifugation and were stained directly, with no culture step. Samples were stained and sorted in pairs, with one healthy donor and one patient per experiment, so that batch effects were minimized. The entire amount of isolated RNA was reverse transcribed using the High Capacity cDNA Reverse Transcription Kit, so the sequenced TCRB transcripts were expressed ones. Naive, central memory and regulatory T cell samples underwent deep immunoSEQ sequencing, averaging around 4 million total reads per sample. After sorted cells were lysed in RLT buffer, RNA was extracted with DNase-treated RNeasy Micro or Mini kits, with the choice depending on cell number. To prevent cross-contamination, every cell subset was processed on its own, while patient and healthy donor samples were processed together. The immunoSEQ multiplex PCR was used to amplify TCRB sequences from cDNA, yielding 87-bp fragments that span the CDR3 region. The amplicons were sequenced using the Illumina HiSeq platform. As for the authors' bioinformatics: PCR bias was computationally corrected using synthetic template baselines, reads within Hamming distance 2 were collapsed, and singletons that could not be merged were discarded. Reads were aligned to IMGT to assign V, D and J genes, CDR3 length, and insertions or deletions at six rearrangement sites. Within each subset, clonotype counts were normalized to sorted cell number, after which true diversity and Gini coefficients were computed with the tcR R package. The overlap coefficient, calculated on TCRB nucleotide sequences, was used to quantify repertoire sharing. Out-of-frame TCRB sequences from naive cells were analyzed as a proxy for the pre-selection repertoire. TCRdb mirrors the immuneACCESS table, restricted to in-frame sequences. Some clones are absent from its copies; in checked studies, under half trace to an unresolved V gene, and the reason for the others is unknown. That table supplies the V and J calls and clone size; D and trimming were determined from the DNA. This sample is represented by over 350,000 clones; around 15% of them were singletons. Under 0.02% of the sample is taken by the ten largest.

The CDR3 starts with the cysteine, ends with the phenylalanine, and has 15 residues. Only CDR3 DNA is held: 45 bases, read in frame from base 1. Based on the germline V gene (reference sequence), the CDR1 and CDR2 sequences are LNHNV and YYDKDF. The junction shows trimming of 1 base on V and 5 bases on J, plus 12 bases between the germline ends. Recombination linked TRBV15 to TRBJ2-1; TRBD1 is possibly the D segment (6 matching bases). The sequenced sample was naive CD4+ T cells from blood. The cell subset or site label here, explained by the study, means: true naive CD4+ T cells. The clonotype was recovered from a young woman in good health. The DNA sequence is TGTGCCACCAGCAGAGCCTACGGGACAAACAATGAGCAGTTCTTC. Translated, it reads CATSRAYGTNNEQFF.